This passage covers 7 T cell receptor beta chains from one sample sequenced in a study of blood T cell repertoires in COVID-19. TCRdb's table, derived via immunoSEQ multiplex PCR, lists solely in-frame clones and lacks some. The sample records 120,000 or so clones, approximately 79% being singletons. The sequenced material came from peripheral blood. The receptors here all came from a man aged 50-60 years with acute or convalescent COVID-19.

V gene TRBV5-4 combines with J gene TRBJ2-2, with D perhaps matching TRBD2 (6 bases). Germline CDR1 and CDR2: SGHNT and YYREEE (reference sequence). CDR3 length equals 16 residues. Trimming shortened V by 0 bases and J by 0 bases, and 9 bases separated the two germline ends. The CDR3: CASSLDGSSNTGELFF. As DNA, the CDR3 is TGTGCCAGCAGCTTGGACGGGAGCTCGAACACCGGGGAGCTGTTTTTT.

As regards this clone: Other DNA sequences in the sample encode the same CDR3. The chain is built from TRBV6-5 and TRBJ1-4, with TRBD1 matching over 7 bases. V lost 0 bases and J lost 4; bases outside the gene matches: 2. The CDR3 has 15 residues. Germline V gene data show CDR1 as MNHEY and CDR2 as SVGAGI. CDR3 sequence: CASSYSRQGNEKLFF. Written as DNA, the CDR3 is TGTGCCAGCAGTTACTCGAGACAGGGTAATGAAAAACTGTTTTTT.

The chain combines TRBV7-9 with TRBJ1-1; D gene ambiguous. CDR1 is SEHNR and CDR2 is FQNEAQ in the germline V gene (reference sequence). V shed 7 bases and J shed 4 bases, with 13 bases lying between them. This CDR3 comprises 13 residues. CDR3 amino acids: CASTLGRGTEAFF. The CDR3 bases are TGTGCCAGCACTCTCGGGCGGGGCACTGAAGCTTTCTTT.

This clone was detected once. The chain joins TRBV9 to TRBJ2-1; 9 bases fit TRBD1. The CDR3 has 16 residues. The junction had 13 bases not matched to a gene; V was cut back by 4 bases and J by 8 bases. Germline V lookup: CDR1 SGDLS, CDR2 YYNGEE. The CDR3 bases are TGTGCCAGCAGCCTCCGCGGGGACAGGGCTAGGGATGAGCAGTTCTTC. This codes for CASSLRGDRARDEQFF.

The chain carries TRBV4-1 and TRBJ2-7, with 10 bases fitting TRBD1. Germline V gene sequence: CDR1 MGHRA, CDR2 YSYEKL. The CDR3 covers 15 residues. V was clipped by 4 bases and J by 3 bases; unmatched bases: 6. The CDR3 protein is CASSLDRGRLYEQYF. The CDR3 bases are TGCGCCAGCAGCCTAGACAGGGGGCGACTCTACGAGCAGTACTTC.

The V and J genes are TRBV5-8 and TRBJ1-4; 7 nucleotides match TRBD1. The germline V gene encodes CDR1 SGHTS and CDR2 YDEGEE. This CDR3 has 15 amino acids. The ends lost 4 bases at V and 7 bases at J; junction bases unmatched: 10. As DNA, the CDR3 is TGTGCCAGCAGCGCGGGGACAGATAAAGGTGAAAAACTGTTTTTT. Encoded protein: CASSAGTDKGEKLFF.

Only a few counts were recorded for this clone. The CDR3 here is CAISGASGIDQNIQYF. Written as DNA, the CDR3 is TGTGCCATCAGTGGGGCTAGCGGAATAGACCAAAACATTCAGTACTTC. This chain uses TRBV10-3 with TRBJ2-4; 7 bases align to TRBD2. V was pared by 4 bases and J by 5 bases, with 11 bases of the junction left unmatched. Germline V lookup: CDR1 ENHRY, CDR2 SYGVKD. The CDR3 contains 16 residues.